This T cell receptor beta chain was obtained from a study of blood T cell repertoires in COVID-19 (dated by TCRdb to about 2020). Some background on the complete study: The collaborator samples originated in the United States, Italy and Spain and spanned the acute and convalescent phases of COVID-19. The prospective study material was composed of cDNA or gDNA derived from T cells, B-cell-depleted T cells, or PBMCs. Deeply sampled blood TCRbeta repertoires from subjects exposed to, actively infected with, or recovered from COVID-19 were included in the dataset. The repertoires were released in a freely available public database meant as a resource for research on the immune response to SARS-CoV-2. Samples were obtained from the ongoing ImmuneRACE study (first 160 participants) and from 1,254 subjects provided by 6 global collaborators. Nearly every sample came with metadata listing a de-identified subject ID, COVID-19 status, age in years and sex. HLA class I and class II types, where available, came from metadata supplied by the sample provider rather than from assay-based typing. The full study reports these points: The quantity of clinical and demographic metadata differed by source and by participant and was supplied without curation.

A few counts support this clone. The antigen it binds to is not known. Per-nucleotide qualities are absent, and no much larger clonotype sits a single base away. TCRbeta CDR3 regions were amplified from genomic DNA by means of the immunoSEQ Assay, a bias-controlled multiplex PCR. Per the original workflow: Within the assay, amplification of reference gene primers was used to estimate how many nucleated cells each sample contained. To quantify the absolute abundance of each unique TCRbeta CDR3 rearrangement, sequence reads were collapsed and filtered. For each sample, productive Simpson clonality was calculated as the square root of Simpson's diversity index over productive rearrangements. TCRdb mirrors the immuneACCESS table, restricted to in-frame sequences. Some clones are absent from its copies; in checked studies, under half trace to an unresolved V gene, and the reason for the others is unknown. V and J calls plus clone size are reproduced from that table; the DNA served to infer D and trimming. The sample table lists approximately 470,000 clones, around 87% of them with a count of one. The top ten constitute about 0.7% of the sample.

Enrolling through a virtual design, the prospective study's participants ranged in age from roughly 18 to 95 years and lived across 24 United States geographic areas. In the prospective study, cohorts were assigned on the basis of participant-reported clinical history obtained from a screening survey and a study questionnaire. Recovered participants in ImmuneRACE Cohort 3 were defined as having two consecutive negative NP/OP PCR tests, clearance from a healthcare professional, or resolution of symptoms. Each participant in the prospective study had whole blood, serum and a nasopharyngeal or oropharyngeal swab collected by mobile phlebotomists. Prospective study participants could optionally give additional blood draws and questionnaires over an approximately two-month period. Before DNA extraction, blood samples from the prospective study were shipped at room temperature or frozen. Specimen: PBMCs or T cells enriched from blood (not recorded which). This sequence was found in a woman aged 18-30 years who had recovered from COVID-19.

The DNA reads TGTGCCAGCGAGCCCTACAATGAGCAGTTCTTC. It translates to CASEPYNEQFF. Recombination linked TRBV2 to TRBJ2-1, with the D gene not confidently named. A distance of 4 bases separates the germline ends of V and J, which lose 8 bases and 2 bases respectively. The CDR3, from cysteine to phenylalanine, totals 11 residues. The retained sequence is limited to the CDR3, 33 bases, with the frame set at the first base. CDR1 and CDR2 are drawn from the germline V gene: SNHLY, FYNNEI.